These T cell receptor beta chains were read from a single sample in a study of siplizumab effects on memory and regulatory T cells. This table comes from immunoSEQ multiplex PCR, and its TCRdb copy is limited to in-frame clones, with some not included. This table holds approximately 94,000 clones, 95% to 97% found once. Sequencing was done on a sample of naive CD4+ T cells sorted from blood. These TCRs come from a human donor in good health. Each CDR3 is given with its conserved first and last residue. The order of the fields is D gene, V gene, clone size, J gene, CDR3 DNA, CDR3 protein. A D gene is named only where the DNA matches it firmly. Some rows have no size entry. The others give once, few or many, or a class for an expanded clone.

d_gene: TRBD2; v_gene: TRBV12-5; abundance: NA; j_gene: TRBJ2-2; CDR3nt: TGTGCTAGTGGACATCGGCCGACCGCCGGGACTAGCGGGGGGATGAACACCGGGGAGCTGTTTTTT; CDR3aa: CASGHRPTAGTSGGMNTGELFF
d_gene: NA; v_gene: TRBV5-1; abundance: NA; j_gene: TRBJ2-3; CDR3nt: TGCGCCAGCAGCTTGACGGTTTTCACAGATACGCAGTATTTT; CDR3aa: CASSLTVFTDTQYF
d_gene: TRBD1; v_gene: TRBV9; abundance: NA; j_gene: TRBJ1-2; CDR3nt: TGTGCCAGCAGGCCAGGACAGGGTGGCGGTGGCTACACCTTC; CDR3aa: CASRPGQGGGGYTF
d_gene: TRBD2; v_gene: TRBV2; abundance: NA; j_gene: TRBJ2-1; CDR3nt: TGTGCCAGCAGTCTTCATCATAGCGGGGGGGCTAATGAGCAGTTCTTC; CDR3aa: CASSLHHSGGANEQFF
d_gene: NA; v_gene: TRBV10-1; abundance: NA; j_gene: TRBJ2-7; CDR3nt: TGCGCCAGCAGTCCTGGGGGGTTTAAGACGGGCGAGCAGTACTTC; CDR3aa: CASSPGGFKTGEQYF
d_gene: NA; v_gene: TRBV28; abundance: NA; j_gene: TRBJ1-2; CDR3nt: TGTGCCAGCAGTTACACAGGGAACTATGGCTACACCTTC; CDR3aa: CASSYTGNYGYTF
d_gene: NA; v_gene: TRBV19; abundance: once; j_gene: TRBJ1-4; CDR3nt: TGTGCCAGTAGTATGGCCTCGGATGAAAGTGAAAAACTGTTTTTT; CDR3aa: CASSMASDESEKLFF
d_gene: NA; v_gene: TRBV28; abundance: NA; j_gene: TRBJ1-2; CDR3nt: TGTGCCAGCGGTTACTTAGACAGGAAGGGTGGCTACACCTTC; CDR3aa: CASGYLDRKGGYTF
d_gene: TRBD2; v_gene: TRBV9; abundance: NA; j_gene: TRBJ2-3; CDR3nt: TGTGCCAGCAGCGACGGGACTAGCGGAGTCACAGATACGCAGTATTTT; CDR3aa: CASSDGTSGVTDTQYF
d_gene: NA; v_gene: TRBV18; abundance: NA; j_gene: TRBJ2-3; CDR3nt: TGTGCCAGCTCACCCACTAGCTTAGATACGCAGTATTTT; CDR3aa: CASSPTSLDTQYF
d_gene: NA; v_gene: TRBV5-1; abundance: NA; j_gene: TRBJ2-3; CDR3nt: TGCGCCAGCAGCCGTACAGGGCTTAGCACAGATACGCAGTATTTT; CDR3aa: CASSRTGLSTDTQYF
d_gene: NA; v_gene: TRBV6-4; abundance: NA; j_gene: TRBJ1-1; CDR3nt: TGTGCCAGCAGCCCCGGCCGTGAGGGGTCCACTGAAGCTTTCTTT; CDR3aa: CASSPGREGSTEAFF
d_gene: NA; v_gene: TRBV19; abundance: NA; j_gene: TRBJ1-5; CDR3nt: TGTGCCAGTAGCCTAGGGGGGTGGGGCAATCAGCCCCAGCATTTT; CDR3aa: CASSLGGWGNQPQHF
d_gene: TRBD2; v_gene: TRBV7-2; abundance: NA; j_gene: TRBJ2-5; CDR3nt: TGTGCCAGCAGCTTACGAGCGGGGGGCCCTAAGACCCAGTACTTC; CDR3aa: CASSLRAGGPKTQYF
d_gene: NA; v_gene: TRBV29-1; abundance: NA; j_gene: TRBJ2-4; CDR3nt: TGCAGCGTCAAAACAGGGAGTGGAACCAAAAACATTCAGTACTTC; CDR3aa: CSVKTGSGTKNIQYF
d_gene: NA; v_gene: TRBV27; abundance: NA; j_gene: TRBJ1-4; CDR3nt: TGTGCCAGCAGTTTGGGGACCTCAACTAATGAAAAACTGTTTTTT; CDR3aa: CASSLGTSTNEKLFF
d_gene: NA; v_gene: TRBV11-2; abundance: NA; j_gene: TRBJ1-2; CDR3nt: TGTGCCAGCAGCCTCGATGATATTTATGGCTACACCTTC; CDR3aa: CASSLDDIYGYTF
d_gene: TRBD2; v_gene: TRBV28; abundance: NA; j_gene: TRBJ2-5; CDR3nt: TGTGCCAGCAGTTTAGCTAGCGGGGGAAAAGAGACCCAGTACTTC; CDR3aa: CASSLASGGKETQYF
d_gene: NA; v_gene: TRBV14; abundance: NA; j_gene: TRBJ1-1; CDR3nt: TGTGCCAGCAGCCAAGACCCCGTCACTGAAGCTTTCTTT; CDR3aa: CASSQDPVTEAFF
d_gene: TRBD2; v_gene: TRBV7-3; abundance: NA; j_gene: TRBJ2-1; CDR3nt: TGTGCCAGCAGCTTAATCGGGCTAGCGGTTTGGGAAGAGCAGTTCTTC; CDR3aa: CASSLIGLAVWEEQFF
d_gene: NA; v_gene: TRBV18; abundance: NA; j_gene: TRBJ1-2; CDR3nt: TGTGCCAGCTCACCCCTCGACAGCTATGGCTACACCTTC; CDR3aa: CASSPLDSYGYTF
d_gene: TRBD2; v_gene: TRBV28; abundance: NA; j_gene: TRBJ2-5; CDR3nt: TGTGCCAGCAAAGGCGGGGGGGCAGGGGAGACCCAGTACTTC; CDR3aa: CASKGGGAGETQYF
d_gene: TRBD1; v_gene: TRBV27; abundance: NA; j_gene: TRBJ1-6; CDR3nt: TGTGCCAGCAGATCCCTGGACAGGGGTGGATCACCCCTCCACTTT; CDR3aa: CASRSLDRGGSPLHF
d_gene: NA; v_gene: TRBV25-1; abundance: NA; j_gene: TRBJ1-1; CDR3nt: TGTGCCAGCAGTGGATTGATGAACACTGAAGCTTTCTTT; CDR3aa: CASSGLMNTEAFF
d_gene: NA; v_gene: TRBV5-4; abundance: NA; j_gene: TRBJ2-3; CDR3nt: TGTGCCAGCAGCTTGGTCTCCTGGGGGGGGGCCACAGATACGCAGTATTTT; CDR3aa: CASSLVSWGGATDTQYF
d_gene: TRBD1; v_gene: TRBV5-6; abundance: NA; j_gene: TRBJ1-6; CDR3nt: TGTGCCAGCAGCTGGGGACAGTATAATTCACCCCTCCACTTT; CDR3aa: CASSWGQYNSPLHF
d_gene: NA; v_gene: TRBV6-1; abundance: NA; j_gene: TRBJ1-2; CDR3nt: TGTGCCAGCAGTCTGGGACGGGACTATGGCTACACCTTC; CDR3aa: CASSLGRDYGYTF
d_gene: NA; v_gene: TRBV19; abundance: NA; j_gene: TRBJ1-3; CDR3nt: TGTGCCAGTAGTATGGGAGGCAGTTATTTATCTGGAAACACCATATATTTT; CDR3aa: CASSMGGSYLSGNTIYF
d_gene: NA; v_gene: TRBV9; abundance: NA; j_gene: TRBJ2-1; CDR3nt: TGTGCCAGCTCAGCTAGCGTCCCCTACAATGAGCAGTTCTTC; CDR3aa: CASSASVPYNEQFF
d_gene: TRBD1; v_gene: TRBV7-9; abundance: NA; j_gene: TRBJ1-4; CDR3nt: TGTGCCAGCAGCCCCGGGACAGGGGAGGAAAAACTGTTTTTT; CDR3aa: CASSPGTGEEKLFF
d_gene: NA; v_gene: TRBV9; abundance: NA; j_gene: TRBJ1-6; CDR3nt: TGTGCCAGCAGCGTAAGGACTGGGAATTCACCCCTCCACTTT; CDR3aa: CASSVRTGNSPLHF
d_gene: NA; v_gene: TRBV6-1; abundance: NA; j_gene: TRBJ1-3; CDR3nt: TGTGCCAGTGAGCGGAGGGGTGATGGAAACACCATATATTTT; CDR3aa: CASERRGDGNTIYF
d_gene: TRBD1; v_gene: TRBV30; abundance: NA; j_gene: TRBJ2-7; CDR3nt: TGTGCCTGGACCATAGGCGGGACAGGGACCTACGAGCAGTACTTC; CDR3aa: CAWTIGGTGTYEQYF
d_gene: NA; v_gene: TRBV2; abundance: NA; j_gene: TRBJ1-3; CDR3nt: TGTGCCAGCGGATCTGAGGGGGTCCTCTCTGGAAACACCATATATTTT; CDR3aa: CASGSEGVLSGNTIYF
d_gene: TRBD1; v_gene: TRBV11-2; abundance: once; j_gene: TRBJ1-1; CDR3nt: TGTGCCAGCTCCTGGTCCAGGGGGACTGAAGCTTTCTTT; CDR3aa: CASSWSRGTEAFF
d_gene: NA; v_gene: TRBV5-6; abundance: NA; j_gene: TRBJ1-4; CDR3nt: TGTGCCAGCAGCAAGACTCGGGCAAGGGGACCTAATGAAAAACTGTTTTTT; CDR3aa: CASSKTRARGPNEKLFF
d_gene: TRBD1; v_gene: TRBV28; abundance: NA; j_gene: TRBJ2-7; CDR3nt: TGTGCCAGCAGCGACTCGGACAGGGTGACCTACGAGCAGTACTTC; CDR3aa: CASSDSDRVTYEQYF
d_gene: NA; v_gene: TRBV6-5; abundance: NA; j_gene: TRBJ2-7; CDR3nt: TGTGCCAGCAGTTACAATAGAGGGGGGTCAAACGAGCAGTACTTC; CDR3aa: CASSYNRGGSNEQYF
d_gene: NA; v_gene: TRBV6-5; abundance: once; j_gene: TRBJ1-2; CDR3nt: TGTGCCACCACCGGCGACAGTTCGGGGGGCTATGGCTACACCTTC; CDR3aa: CATTGDSSGGYGYTF
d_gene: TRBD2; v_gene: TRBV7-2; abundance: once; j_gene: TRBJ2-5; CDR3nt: TGTGCCAGCAGCTTAGCGGGAGCGGGGGGCCAAGAGACCCAGTACTTC; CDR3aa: CASSLAGAGGQETQYF
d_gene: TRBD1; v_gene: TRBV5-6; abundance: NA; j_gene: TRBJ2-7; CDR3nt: TGTGCCAGCAGCTACGACAGGGGGCAGGACTTC; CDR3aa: CASSYDRGQDF
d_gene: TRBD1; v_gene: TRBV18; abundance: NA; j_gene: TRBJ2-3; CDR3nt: TGTGCCAGCTCACCACCGGACAGGTACACAGATACGCAGTATTTT; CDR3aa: CASSPPDRYTDTQYF
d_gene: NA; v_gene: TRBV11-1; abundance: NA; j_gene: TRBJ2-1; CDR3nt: TGTGCCAGCAGCCCAGGAAGGGACGAGCAGTTCTTC; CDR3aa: CASSPGRDEQFF
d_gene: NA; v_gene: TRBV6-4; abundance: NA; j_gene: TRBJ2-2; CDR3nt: TGTGCCAGCAGTTCGAGGTCCACGACGAACACCGGGGAGCTGTTTTTT; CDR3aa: CASSSRSTTNTGELFF
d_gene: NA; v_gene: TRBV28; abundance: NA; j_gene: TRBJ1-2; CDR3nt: TGTGCCACCAAGATGGGGCAGGGTGGTGGCTACACCTTC; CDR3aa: CATKMGQGGGYTF
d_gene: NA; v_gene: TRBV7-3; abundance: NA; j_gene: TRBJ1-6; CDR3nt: TGTGCCAGCAGCTTAGGCCAGGATAATTCACCCCTCCACTTT; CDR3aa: CASSLGQDNSPLHF
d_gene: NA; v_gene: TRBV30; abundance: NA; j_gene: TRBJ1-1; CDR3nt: TGTGCCTGGAGTGTGGAAAGGAGGACCCCCCGGACCACTGAAGCTTTCTTT; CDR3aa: CAWSVERRTPRTTEAFF
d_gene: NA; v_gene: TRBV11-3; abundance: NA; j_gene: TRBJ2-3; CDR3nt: TGTGCCAGCAGCTTGGGACGGGGGCGAAACACAGATACGCAGTATTTT; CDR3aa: CASSLGRGRNTDTQYF
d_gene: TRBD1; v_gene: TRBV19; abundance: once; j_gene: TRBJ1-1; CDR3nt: TGTGCCAGTAGGACCGGGACAGGGAGTACTGAAGCTTTCTTT; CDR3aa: CASRTGTGSTEAFF
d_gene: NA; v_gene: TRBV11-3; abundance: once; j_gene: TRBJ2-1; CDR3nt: TGTGCCAGCAGCTTAGAGGCCAATGAGCAGTTCTTC; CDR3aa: CASSLEANEQFF
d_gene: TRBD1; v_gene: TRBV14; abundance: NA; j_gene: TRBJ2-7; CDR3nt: TGTGCCAGCAGCCAAGGGCGACAGGGGTTCTACGAGCAGTACTTC; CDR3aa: CASSQGRQGFYEQYF